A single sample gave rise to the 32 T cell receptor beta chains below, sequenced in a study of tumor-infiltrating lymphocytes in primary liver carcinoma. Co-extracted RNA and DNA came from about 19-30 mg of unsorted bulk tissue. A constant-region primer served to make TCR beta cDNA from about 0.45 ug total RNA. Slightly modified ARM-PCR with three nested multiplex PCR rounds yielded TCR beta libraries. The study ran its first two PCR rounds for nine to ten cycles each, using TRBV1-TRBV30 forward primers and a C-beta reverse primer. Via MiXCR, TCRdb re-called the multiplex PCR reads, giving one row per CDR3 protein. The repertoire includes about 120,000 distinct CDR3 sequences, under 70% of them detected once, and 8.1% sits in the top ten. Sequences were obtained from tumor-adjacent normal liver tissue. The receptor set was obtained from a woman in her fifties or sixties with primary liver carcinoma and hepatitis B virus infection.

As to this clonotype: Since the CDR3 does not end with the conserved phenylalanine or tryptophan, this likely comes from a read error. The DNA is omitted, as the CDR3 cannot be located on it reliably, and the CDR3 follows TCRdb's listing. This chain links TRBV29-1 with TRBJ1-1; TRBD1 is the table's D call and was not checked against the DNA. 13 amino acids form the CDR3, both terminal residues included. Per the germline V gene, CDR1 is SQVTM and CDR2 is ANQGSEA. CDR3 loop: CSVVRGGNTETFS.

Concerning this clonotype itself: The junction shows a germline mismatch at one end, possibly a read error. The CDR3: CATSDGLNIEAFF. The CDR3 bases are TGTGCCACCAGTGATGGGTTGAACATTGAAGCTTTCTTT. The rearrangement links TRBV24-1 to TRBJ1-1, with unresolved D. Germline lookup yields CDR1 KGHDR and CDR2 SFDVKD. This CDR3 spans 13 amino acids.

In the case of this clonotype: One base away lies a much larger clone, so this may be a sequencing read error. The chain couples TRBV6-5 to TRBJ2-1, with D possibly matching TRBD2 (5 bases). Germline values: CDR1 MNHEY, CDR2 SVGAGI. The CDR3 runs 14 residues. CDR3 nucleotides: TGTGCCAGCAGCAACGGGTTCCCCGGGAATGAGCAGTCCTTC. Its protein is CASSNGFPGNEQSF.

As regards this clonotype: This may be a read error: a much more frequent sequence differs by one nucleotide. DNA for the CDR3: TGTGCCAGCAGGCCCAACGGTCCGTATTCACCCCTCCACTTT. Translation: CASRPNGPYSPLHF. The chain is built from TRBV7-9 and TRBJ1-6; no reliable D call. Germline V gives CDR1 SEHNR, CDR2 FQNEAQ (reference sequence). The CDR3 totals 14 residues. Trimming took off 6 bases at V and 8 bases at J, with 14 bases between the two ends.

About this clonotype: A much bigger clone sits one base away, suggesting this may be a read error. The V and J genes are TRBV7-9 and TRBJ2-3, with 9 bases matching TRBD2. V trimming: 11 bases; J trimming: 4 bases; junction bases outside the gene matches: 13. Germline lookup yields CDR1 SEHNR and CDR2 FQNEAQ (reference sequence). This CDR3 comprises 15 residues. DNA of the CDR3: TGTGCCTCAGCTGCGAGCGGGAGGCGGCCAGATACGCAGTATTTT. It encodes CASAASGRRPDTQYF.

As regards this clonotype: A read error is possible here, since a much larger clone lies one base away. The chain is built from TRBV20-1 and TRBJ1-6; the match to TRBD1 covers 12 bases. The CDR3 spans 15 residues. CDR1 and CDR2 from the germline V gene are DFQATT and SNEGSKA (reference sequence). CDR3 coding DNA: TGCAATGCTCCCGGGACAGGGGGCTCTAATTCACCCCTCCACTTT. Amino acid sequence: CNAPGTGGSNSPLHF.

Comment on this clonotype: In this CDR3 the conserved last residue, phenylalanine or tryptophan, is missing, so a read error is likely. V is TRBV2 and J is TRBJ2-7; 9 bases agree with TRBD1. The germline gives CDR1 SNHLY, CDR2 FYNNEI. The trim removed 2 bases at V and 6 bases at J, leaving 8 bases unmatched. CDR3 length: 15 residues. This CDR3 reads CASSEMGQGPLEQYS. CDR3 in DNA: TGTGCCAGCAGTGAAATGGGACAGGGTCCTCTCGAGCAGTACTCC.

CDR3 loop: CSVVGTNGRNEQFF. Written as DNA, the CDR3 is TGCAGCGTCGTCGGGACAAACGGGAGAAATGAGCAGTTCTTC. The V and J genes are TRBV29-1 and TRBJ2-1; tentatively, D is TRBD1 or TRBD2 (6 bases each). Trimming cost V 6 bases and J 7 bases, with 19 bases left between them. The CDR3 runs 14 residues. Germline lookup yields CDR1 SQVTM and CDR2 ANQGSEA.

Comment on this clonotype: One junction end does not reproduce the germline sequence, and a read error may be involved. CDR3 region: CVSSRGIAGDISYEQYF. The CDR3 DNA reads TGCGTCAGCAGCCGAGGAATAGCGGGAGACATCTCCTACGAGCAGTACTTC. This chain uses TRBV4-1 with TRBJ2-7; 9 bases are a match to TRBD2. CDR3 length: 17 amino acids. Germline lookup yields CDR1 MGHRA and CDR2 YSYEKL.

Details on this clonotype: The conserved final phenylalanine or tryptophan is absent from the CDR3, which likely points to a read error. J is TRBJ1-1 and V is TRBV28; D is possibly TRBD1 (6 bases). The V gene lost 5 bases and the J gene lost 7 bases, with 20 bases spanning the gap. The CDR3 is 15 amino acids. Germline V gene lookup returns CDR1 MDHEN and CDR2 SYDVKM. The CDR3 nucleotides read TGTGCCAGCAGTCACCTAACTCTCGGACAGTTTGAAGCTTTCATT. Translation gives CASSHLTLGQFEAFI.

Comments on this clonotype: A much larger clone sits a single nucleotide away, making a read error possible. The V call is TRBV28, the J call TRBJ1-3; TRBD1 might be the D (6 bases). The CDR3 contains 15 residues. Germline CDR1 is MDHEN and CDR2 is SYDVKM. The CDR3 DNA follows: TGTGCCAGCACCATCAGGGGAACCTCTGGAAGCACCATATATTTT. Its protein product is CASTIRGTSGSTIYF. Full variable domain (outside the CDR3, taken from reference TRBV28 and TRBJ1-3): DVKVTQSSRYLVKRTGEKVFLECVQDMDHENMFWYRQDPGLGLRLIYFSYDVKMKEKGDIPEGYSVSREKKERFSLILESASTNQTSMYLCASTIRGTSGSTIYFGEGSWLTVV.

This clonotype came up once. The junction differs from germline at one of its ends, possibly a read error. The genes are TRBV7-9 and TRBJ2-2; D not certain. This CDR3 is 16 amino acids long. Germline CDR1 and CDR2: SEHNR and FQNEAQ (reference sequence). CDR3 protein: CANSFTGLTGTGELFF. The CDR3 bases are TGTGCCAACAGCTTTACCGGGCTAACGGGCACCGGGGAGCTGTTTTTT.

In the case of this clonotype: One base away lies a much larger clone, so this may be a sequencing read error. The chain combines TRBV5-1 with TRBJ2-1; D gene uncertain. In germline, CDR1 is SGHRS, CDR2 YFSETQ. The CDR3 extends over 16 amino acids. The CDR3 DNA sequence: TGCGCCAGCAGCTTGACAAGATCAAATGTCTACAATGAGCGGTTCTTC. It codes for CASSLTRSNVYNERFF.

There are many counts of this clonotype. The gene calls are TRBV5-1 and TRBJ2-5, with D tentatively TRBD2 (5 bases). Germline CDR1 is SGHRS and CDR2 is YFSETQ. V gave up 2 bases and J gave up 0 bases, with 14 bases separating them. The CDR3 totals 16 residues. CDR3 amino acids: CASSFGIRYDQETQYF. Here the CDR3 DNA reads TGCGCCAGCAGCTTCGGGATCCGGTATGACCAAGAGACCCAGTACTTC. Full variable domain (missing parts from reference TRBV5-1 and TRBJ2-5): KAGVTQTPRYLIKTRGQQVTLSCSPISGHRSVSWYQQTPGQGLQFLFEYFSETQRNKGNFPGRFSGRQFSNSRSEMNVSTLELGDSALYLCASSFGIRYDQETQYFGPGTRLLVL.

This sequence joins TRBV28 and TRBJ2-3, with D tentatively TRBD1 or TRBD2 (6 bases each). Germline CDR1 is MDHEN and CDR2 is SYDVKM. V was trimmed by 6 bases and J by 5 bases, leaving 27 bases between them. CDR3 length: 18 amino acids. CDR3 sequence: CASSRRATRRGWQDTQYF. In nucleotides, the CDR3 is TGTGCCAGCAGCCGGAGGGCTACCAGGAGGGGGTGGCAAGATACGCAGTATTTT.

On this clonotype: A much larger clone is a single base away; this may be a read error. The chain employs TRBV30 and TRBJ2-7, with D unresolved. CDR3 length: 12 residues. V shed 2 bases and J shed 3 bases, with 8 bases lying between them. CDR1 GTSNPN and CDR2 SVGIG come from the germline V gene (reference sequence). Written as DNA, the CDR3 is TGTGCCTGGAGTCCCCCCCGCTACGAGCAGTACTTC. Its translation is CAWSPPRYEQYF.

The CDR3 nucleotides read TGCAGCGTTGAGGATCCGGCTCCTCCCGAGACCCAGTACTTC. Its translation is CSVEDPAPPETQYF. The chain links TRBV29-1 to TRBJ2-5; D is uncertain. V gave up 3 bases and J gave up 5 bases, with 16 bases separating them. CDR1 is SQVTM, CDR2 ANQGSEA, per germline. The CDR3 is 14 amino acids.

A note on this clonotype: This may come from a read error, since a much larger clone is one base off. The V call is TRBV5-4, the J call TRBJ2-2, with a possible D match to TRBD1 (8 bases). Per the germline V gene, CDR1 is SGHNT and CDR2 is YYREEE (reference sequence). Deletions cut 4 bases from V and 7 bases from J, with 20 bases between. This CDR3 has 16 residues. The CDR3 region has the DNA TGTGCCAGCAGCCAGGGGGCTAGCGGCTACATCGGGGAGCTGTTTTTT. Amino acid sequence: CASSQGASGYIGELFF.

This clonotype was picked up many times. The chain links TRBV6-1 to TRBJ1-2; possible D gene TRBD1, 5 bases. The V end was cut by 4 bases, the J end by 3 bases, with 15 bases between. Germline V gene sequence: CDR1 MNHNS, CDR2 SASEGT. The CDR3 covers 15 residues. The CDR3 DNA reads TGTGCCAGCAGTGCCCCGGACACGACCCACTATGGCTACACCTTC. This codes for CASSAPDTTHYGYTF.

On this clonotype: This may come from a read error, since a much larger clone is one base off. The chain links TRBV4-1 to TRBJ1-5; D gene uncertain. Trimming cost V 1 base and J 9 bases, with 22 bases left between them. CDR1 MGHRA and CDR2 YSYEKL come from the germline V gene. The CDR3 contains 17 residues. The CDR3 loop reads CASSQVYRKGRDPPQHF. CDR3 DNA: TGCGCCAGCAGCCAAGTATATCGGAAAGGGAGGGATCCGCCCCAGCATTTT.

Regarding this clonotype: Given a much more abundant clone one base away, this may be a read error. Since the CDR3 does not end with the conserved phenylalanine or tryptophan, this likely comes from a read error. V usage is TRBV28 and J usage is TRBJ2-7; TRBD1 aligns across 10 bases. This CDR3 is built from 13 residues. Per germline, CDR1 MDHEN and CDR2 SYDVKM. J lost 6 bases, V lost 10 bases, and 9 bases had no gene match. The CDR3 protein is CATGGTGVREQYL. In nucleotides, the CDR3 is TGTGCCACCGGGGGGACAGGGGTACGCGAGCAGTACCTC.

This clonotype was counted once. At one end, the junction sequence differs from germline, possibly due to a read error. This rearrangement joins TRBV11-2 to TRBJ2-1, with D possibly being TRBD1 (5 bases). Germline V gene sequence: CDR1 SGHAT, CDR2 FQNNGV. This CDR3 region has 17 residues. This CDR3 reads CVSCLDHQGVVYNEQFF. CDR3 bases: TGTGTCAGCTGCTTAGATCACCAGGGTGTAGTCTACAATGAGCAGTTCTTC.

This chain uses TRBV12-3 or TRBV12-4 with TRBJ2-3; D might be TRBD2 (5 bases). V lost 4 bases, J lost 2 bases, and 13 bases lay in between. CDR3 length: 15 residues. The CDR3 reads CASSSSGLTTDTQYF. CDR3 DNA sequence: TGTGCCAGCAGTTCTAGTGGACTGACCACAGATACGCAGTATTTT.

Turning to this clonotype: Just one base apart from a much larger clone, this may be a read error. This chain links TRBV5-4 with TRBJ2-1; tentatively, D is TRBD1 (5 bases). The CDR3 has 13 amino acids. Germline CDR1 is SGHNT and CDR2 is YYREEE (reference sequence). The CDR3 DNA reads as TGTGCCGACGGCCCCGACAGTAAAGCCCCGATTGGGTTC. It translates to CADGPDSKAPIGF. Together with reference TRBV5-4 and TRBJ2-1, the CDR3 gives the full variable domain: ETGVTQSPTHLIKTRGQQVTLRCSSQSGHNTVSWYQQALGQGPQFIFQYYREEENGRGNFPPRFSGLQFPNYSSELNVNALELDDSALYLCADGPDSKAPIGFGPGTRLTVL.

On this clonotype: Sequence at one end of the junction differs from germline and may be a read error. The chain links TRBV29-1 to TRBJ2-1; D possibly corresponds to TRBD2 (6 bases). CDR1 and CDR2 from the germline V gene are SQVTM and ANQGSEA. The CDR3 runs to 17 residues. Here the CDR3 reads CIVEGVGGGSSYNEQFF. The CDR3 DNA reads TGCATCGTTGAAGGGGTCGGTGGGGGGAGCTCCTACAATGAGCAGTTCTTC.

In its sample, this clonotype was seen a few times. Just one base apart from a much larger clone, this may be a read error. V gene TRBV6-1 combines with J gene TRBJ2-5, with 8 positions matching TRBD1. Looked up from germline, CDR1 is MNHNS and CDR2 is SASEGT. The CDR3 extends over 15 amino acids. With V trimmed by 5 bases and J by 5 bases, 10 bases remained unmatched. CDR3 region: CASSPWTGRSETQYF. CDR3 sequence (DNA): TGTGCCAGCAGTCCTTGGACAGGGAGGAGTGAGACCCAGTACTTC.

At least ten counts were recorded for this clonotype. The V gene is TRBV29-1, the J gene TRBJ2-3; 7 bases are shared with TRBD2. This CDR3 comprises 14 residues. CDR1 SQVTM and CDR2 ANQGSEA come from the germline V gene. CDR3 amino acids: CSAEVAGSTDTQYF. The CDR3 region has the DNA TGCAGTGCCGAAGTAGCGGGCAGCACAGATACGCAGTATTTT.

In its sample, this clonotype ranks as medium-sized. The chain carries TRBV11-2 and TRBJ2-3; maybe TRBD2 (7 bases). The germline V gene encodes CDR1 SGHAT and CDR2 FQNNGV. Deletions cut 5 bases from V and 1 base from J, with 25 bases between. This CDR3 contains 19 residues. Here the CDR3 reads CASSPERGGYSGRTDTQYF. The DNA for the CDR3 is TGTGCCAGCAGCCCCGAGAGGGGGGGATATAGCGGCCGCACAGATACGCAGTATTTT.

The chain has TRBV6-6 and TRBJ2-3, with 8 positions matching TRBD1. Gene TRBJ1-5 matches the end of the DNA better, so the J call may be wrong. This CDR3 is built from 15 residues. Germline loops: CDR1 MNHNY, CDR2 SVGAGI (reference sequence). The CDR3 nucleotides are TGTGCCAGCACTACCCTAGGACAGGGAACAGATACGCAGCATTTT. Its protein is CASTTLGQGTDTQHF.

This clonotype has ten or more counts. The CDR3 protein is CAISDGGNEKLFF. CDR3 coding DNA: TGTGCCATCAGTGACGGGGGGAATGAAAAACTGTTTTTT. The gene calls are TRBV10-3 and TRBJ1-4; tentatively, D is TRBD1 (5 bases). The CDR3 is 13 amino acids. V was clipped by 3 bases and J by 5 bases, with 7 bases between them. Germline V gives CDR1 ENHRY, CDR2 SYGVKD.

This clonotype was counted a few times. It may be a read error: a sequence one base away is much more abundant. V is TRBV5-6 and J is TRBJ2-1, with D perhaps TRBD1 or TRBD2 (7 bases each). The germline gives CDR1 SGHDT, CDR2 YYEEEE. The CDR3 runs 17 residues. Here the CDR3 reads CASSPQGGGGNYDEQFF. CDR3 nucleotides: TGTGCCAGCAGCCCCCAGGGGGGAGGGGGAAACTACGATGAGCAGTTCTTC.

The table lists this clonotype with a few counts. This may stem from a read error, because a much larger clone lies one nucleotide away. CDR3 protein: CVISEVAGGRYEQYF. CDR3 in DNA: TGTGTCATCAGTGAAGTTGCTGGGGGCCGCTACGAGCAGTACTTC. The chain employs TRBV10-3 and TRBJ2-7, with D perhaps matching TRBD1 (6 bases). CDR1 ENHRY and CDR2 SYGVKD come from the germline V gene. This CDR3 contains 15 residues.